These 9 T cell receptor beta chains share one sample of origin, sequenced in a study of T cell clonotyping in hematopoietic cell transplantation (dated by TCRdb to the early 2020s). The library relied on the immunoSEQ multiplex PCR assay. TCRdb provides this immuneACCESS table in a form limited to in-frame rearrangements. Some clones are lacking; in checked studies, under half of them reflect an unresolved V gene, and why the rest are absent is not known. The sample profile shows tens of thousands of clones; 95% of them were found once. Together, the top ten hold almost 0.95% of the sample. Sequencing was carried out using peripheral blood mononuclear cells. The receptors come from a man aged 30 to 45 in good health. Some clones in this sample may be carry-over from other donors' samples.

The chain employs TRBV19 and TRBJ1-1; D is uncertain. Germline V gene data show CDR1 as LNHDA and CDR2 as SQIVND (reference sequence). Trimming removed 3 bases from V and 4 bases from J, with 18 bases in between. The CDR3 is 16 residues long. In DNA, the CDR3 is TGTGCCAGTAGTATCCCCACCGGGCCCCTTTTCACTGAAGCTTTCTTT. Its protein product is CASSIPTGPLFTEAFF.

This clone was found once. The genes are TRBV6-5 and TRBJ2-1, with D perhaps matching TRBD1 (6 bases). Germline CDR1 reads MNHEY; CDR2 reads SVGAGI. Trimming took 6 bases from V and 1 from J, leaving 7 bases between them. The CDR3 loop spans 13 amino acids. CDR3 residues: CASSGQSYNEQFF. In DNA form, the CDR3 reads TGTGCCAGCAGCGGACAGTCCTACAATGAGCAGTTCTTC.

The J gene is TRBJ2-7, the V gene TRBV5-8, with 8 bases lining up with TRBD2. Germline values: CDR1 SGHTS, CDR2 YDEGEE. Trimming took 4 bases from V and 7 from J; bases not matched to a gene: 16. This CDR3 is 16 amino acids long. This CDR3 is CASSVRGVASREEQYF. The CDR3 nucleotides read TGTGCCAGCAGCGTGCGGGGGGTGGCTAGCCGGGAAGAGCAGTACTTC. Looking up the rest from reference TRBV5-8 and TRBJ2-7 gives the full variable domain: EAGVTQSPTHLIKTRGQQATLRCSPISGHTSVYWYQQALGLGLQFLLWYDEGEERNRGNFPPRFSGRQFPNYSSELNVNALELEDSALYLCASSVRGVASREEQYFGPGTRLTVT.

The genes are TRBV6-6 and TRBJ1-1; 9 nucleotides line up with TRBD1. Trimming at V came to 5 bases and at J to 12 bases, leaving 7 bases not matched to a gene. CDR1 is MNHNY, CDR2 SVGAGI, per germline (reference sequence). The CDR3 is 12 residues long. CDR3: CASSPPDRGTFF. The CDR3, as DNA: TGTGCCAGCAGTCCGCCCGACAGGGGGACTTTCTTT.

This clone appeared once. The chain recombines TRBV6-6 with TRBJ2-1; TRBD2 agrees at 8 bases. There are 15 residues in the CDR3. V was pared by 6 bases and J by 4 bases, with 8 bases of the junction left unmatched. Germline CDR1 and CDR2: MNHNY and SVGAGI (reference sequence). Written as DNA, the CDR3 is TGTGCCAGCAGGCTTACTAGCGGAGATTACAATGAGCAGTTCTTC. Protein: CASRLTSGDYNEQFF.

This CDR3 is CASSFGDLITEAFF. DNA of the CDR3: TGTGCCAGCAGCTTTGGGGATCTAATCACTGAAGCTTTCTTT. The rearrangement links TRBV5-6 to TRBJ1-1; D unclear. The CDR3 is made up of 14 amino acids. Trimming cost V 2 bases and J 4 bases, with 12 bases left between them. CDR1 and CDR2 (germline): SGHDT, YYEEEE.

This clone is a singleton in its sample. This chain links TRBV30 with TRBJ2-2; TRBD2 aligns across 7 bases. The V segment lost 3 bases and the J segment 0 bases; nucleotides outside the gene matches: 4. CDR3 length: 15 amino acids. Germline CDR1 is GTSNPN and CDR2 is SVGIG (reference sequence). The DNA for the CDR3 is TGTGCCTGGAGGGGCGGGAGTTCGAACACCGGGGAGCTGTTTTTT. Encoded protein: CAWRGGSSNTGELFF.

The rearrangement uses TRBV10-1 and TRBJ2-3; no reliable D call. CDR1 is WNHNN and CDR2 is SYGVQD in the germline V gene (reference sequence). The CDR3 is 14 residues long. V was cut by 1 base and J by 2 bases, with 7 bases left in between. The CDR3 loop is CASSEYVDTDTQYF. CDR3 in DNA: TGCGCCAGCAGTGAGTATGTAGACACAGATACGCAGTATTTT.

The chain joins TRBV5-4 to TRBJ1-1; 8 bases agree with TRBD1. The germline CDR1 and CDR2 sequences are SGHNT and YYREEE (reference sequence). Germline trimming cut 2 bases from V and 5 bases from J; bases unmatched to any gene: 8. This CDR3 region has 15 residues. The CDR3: CASSLGQGGRTEAFF. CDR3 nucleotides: TGTGCCAGCAGCTTAGGACAGGGAGGAAGAACTGAAGCTTTCTTT.